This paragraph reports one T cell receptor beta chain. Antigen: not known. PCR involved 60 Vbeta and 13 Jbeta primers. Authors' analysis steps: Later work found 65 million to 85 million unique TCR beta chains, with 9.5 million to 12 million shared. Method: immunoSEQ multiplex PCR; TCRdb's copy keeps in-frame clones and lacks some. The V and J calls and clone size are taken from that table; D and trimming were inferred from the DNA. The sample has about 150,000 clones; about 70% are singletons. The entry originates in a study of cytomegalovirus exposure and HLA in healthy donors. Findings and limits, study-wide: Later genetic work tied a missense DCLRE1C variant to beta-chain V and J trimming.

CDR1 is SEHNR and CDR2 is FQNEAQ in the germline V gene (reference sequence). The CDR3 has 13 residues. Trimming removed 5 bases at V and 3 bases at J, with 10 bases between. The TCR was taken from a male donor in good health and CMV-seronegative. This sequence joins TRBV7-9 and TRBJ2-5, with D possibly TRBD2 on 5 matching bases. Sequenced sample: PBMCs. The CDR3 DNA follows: TGTGCCAGCAGCCCCCGGGGAAAAGAGACCCAGTACTTC. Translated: CASSPRGKETQYF.